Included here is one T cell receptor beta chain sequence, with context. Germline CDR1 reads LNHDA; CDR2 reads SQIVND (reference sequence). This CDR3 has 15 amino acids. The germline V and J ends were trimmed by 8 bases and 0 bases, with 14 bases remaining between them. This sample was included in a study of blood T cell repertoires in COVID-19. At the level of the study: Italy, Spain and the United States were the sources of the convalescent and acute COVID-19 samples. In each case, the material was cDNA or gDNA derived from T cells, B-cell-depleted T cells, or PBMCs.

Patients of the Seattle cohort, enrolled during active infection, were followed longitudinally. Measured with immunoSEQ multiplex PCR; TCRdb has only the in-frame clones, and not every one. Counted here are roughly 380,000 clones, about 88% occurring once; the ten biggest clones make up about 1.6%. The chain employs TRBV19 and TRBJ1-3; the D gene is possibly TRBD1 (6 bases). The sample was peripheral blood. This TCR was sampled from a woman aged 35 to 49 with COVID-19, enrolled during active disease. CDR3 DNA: TGTGCCAGTGGCTACAGGGACCTCTCTGGAAACACCATATATTTT. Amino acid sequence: CASGYRDLSGNTIYF.